This TCR beta chain stems from a study of blood T cells in healthy people across ages. Every donor provided 7.5 to 10 milliliters of peripheral blood. After removal of 3 bases from V and 8 bases from J, the junction contained 6 bases not matched to a gene. Per germline, CDR1 SGHAT and CDR2 FQNNGV. The CDR3 spans 13 residues. The second PCR ran roughly 7 to 12 cycles with a sample-barcoded 5' primer and J-beta primers. Each CDR3 protein gets one entry after TCRdb re-called the 5' RACE reads with MiXCR. Of about 680,000 distinct CDR3 sequences listed, about 52% are singletons. The sequence came from a woman in her sixties in good health. Sequenced material: blood. This chain joins TRBV11-2 and TRBJ1-1; 7 bases agree with TRBD1. As DNA, the CDR3 is TGTGCCAGCAGCTTTACTGAGGGGGCCGAAGCTTTCTTT. This gives the protein CASSFTEGAEAFF.